This record looks at one T cell receptor beta chain sequence and its context. The source of the sample is a study of T cells in Graves' hyperthyroidism and ophthalmopathy. Recently diagnosed hyperthyroidism of less than 2 months' duration affected patients aged 18 to 65. PBMCs were collected from an approximately 9.5 ml volume of fresh peripheral blood. TCR beta CDR3 regions were amplified from RNA. First-round RT-PCR targeting the TCR CDR3 was performed with the HTBI primer set. MiXCR, applied by TCRdb to the multiplex PCR reads, yields one record per CDR3 protein. The sample includes under 800,000 distinct CDR3 sequences, 14% seen only once; the top ten take 10%. Germline lookup yields CDR1 SQVTM and CDR2 ANQGSEA. The CDR3 has 13 residues. Trimming took off 4 bases at V and 2 bases at J, with 10 bases between the two ends.

The TCR comes from a woman aged 18-29 years with Graves' hyperthyroidism. This chain uses TRBV29-1 with TRBJ2-3, with D unresolved. Source material: blood. CDR3 protein: CSVVGRLTDTQYF. The CDR3 DNA is TGCAGCGTTGTTGGGCGCCTCACAGATACGCAGTATTTT.